This TCR beta chain emerged from a study of blood T cell repertoires in COVID-19. Participants, about 18 to 90 years old, spanned around 25 US areas. The J segment lost 8 bases and the V segment lost 1 base, leaving 10 bases of the junction unmatched. CDR1 is WNHNN, CDR2 SYGVQD, per germline (reference sequence). The CDR3 covers 17 residues. As originally analysed: Amplifying reference gene primers gave estimates of nucleated cell counts. This table comes from immunoSEQ multiplex PCR, and its TCRdb copy is limited to in-frame clones, with some not included. V and J calls and clone size are those listed in that table; D and trimming were worked out from the DNA. Found here are a few hundred thousand clones, 87% of them singletons; the top ten hold around 5.9%.

The chain uses TRBV10-1 and TRBJ2-1, with 11 bases fitting TRBD2. The sample taken for sequencing was PBMCs or T cells enriched from blood (not recorded which). The sequence was collected from a woman in her 30s who had recovered from COVID-19. CDR3 in amino acids: CASSEFSGGAGRDEQFF. The CDR3 bases are TGCGCCAGCAGTGAGTTTAGCGGGGGGGCCGGCAGGGATGAGCAGTTCTTC.